What follows describes a single T cell receptor (beta chain). As yet, its antigen is unknown. CDR1 is SQVTM and CDR2 is ANQGSEA in the germline V gene. Trimming pared 4 bases from V and 0 bases from J, leaving 8 bases between. The CDR3 length is 13 residues. The data were taken from a study of T-cell memory formation after mild COVID-19. Whole-study results and caveats: Clones that contracted from day 15 to 85 were balanced CD4/CD8, while later expanders leaned CD4+.

MiXCR was run by TCRdb on the 5' RACE reads, yielding one entry per CDR3 protein. The sample consists of 450,000 to 650,000 distinct CDR3 sequences, about a sixth of them appearing once. Sample: PBMCs or a T cell subset sorted from them (not recorded which). The chain links TRBV29-1 to TRBJ2-3; D is perhaps TRBD1 or TRBD2 (6 bases each). This TCR was sampled from an adult woman who had mild COVID-19 (a few samples of this study predate the infection). Cell type and time point are not known. CDR3 in DNA: TGCAGCGTTGGGGGGGCAAGCACAGATACGCAGTATTTT. Its protein is CSVGGASTDTQYF.